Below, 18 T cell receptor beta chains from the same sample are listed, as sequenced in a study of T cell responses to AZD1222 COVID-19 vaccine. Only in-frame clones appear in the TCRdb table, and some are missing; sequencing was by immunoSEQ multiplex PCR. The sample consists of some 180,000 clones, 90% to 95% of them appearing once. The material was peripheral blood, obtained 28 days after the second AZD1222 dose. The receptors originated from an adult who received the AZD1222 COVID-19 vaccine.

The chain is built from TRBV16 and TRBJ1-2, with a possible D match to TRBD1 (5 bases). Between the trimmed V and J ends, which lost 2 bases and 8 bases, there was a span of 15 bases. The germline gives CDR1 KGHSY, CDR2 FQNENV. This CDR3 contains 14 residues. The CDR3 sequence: CASSQNRADKGYTF. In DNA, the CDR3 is TGTGCCAGCAGCCAAAACCGGGCGGACAAAGGCTACACCTTC.

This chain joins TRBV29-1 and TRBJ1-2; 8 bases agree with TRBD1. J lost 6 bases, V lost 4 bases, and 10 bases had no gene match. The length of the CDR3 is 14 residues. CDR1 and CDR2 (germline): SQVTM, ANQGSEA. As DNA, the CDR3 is TGCAGCGTTGTGCCCCCGGACAGGGTTGATGGCTACACCTTC. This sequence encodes CSVVPPDRVDGYTF.

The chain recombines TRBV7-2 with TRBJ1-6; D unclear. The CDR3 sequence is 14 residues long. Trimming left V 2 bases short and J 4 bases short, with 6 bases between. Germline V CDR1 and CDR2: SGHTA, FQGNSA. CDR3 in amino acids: CASSLFQYNSPLHF. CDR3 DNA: TGTGCCAGCAGCTTATTCCAATATAATTCACCCCTCCACTTT.

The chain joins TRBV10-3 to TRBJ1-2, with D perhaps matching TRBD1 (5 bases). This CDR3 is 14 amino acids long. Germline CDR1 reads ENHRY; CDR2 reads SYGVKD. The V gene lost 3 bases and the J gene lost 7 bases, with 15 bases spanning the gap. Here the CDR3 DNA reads TGTGCCATCAGTGATTGGGACCTCACTGGTGGCTACACCTTC. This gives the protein CAISDWDLTGGYTF.

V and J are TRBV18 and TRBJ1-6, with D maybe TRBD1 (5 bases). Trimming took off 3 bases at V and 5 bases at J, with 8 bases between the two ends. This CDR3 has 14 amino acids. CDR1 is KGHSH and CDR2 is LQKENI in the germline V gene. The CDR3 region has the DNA TGTGCCAGCTCACCCGACAGAGATAATTCACCCCTCCACTTT. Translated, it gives CASSPDRDNSPLHF.

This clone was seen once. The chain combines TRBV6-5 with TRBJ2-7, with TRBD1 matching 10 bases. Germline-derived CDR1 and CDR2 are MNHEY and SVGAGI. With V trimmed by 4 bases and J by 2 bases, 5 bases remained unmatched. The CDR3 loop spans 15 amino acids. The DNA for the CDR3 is TGTGCCAGCAGTTCAGGACAGGGGGGGGCCTACGAGCAGTACTTC. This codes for CASSSGQGGAYEQYF.

The CDR3 loop reads CATSDFQNEQFF. DNA of the CDR3: TGTGCCACCAGTGATTTTCAGAATGAGCAGTTCTTC. V is TRBV24-1 and J is TRBJ2-1; D unclear. CDR1 is KGHDR, CDR2 SFDVKD, per germline. V was clipped by 1 base and J by 7 bases, with 4 bases between them. The CDR3 totals 12 residues.

The CDR3 loop is CASSQASSNQPQHF. The CDR3 DNA sequence: TGCGCCAGCAGCCAAGCCTCTAGCAATCAGCCCCAGCATTTT. The J gene is TRBJ1-5, the V gene TRBV4-3; D unclear. Trimming stripped 1 base from V and 0 bases from J, with 4 bases between. CDR1 and CDR2 from the germline V gene are LGHNA and YSLEER. The CDR3 is 14 residues long.

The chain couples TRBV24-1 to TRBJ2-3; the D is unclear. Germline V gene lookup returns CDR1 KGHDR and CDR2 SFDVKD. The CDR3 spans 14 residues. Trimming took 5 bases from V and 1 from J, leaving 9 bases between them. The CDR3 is CATSAGPGTDTQYF. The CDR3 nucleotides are TGTGCCACCAGTGCGGGTCCCGGCACAGATACGCAGTATTTT.

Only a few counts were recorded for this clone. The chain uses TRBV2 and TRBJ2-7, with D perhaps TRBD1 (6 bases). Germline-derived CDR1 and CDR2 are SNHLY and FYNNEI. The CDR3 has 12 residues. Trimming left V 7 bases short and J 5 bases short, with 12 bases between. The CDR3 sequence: CASNTGSNEQYF. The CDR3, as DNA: TGTGCCAGCAACACAGGGAGCAACGAGCAGTACTTC.

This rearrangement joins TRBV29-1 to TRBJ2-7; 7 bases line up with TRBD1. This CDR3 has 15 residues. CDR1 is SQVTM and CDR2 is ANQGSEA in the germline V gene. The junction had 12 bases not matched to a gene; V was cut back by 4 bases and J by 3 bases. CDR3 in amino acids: CSVAGVAGGFYEQYF. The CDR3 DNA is TGCAGCGTTGCAGGAGTGGCAGGGGGATTCTACGAGCAGTACTTC.

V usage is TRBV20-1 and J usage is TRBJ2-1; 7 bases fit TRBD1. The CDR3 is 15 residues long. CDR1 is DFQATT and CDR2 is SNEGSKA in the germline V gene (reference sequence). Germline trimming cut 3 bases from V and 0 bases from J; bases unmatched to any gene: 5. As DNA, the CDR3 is TGCAGTGCTAGTCCCGGGACAGACTCCTACAATGAGCAGTTCTTC. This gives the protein CSASPGTDSYNEQFF.

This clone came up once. CDR3 coding DNA: TGCGCCAGCTCCGGGACAGGGAGATTTGGAGAGACCCAGTACTTC. Translated, it gives CASSGTGRFGETQYF. The chain couples TRBV4-1 to TRBJ2-5; TRBD1 matches at 9 bases. V lost 8 bases and J lost 4; bases outside the gene matches: 11. Germline V gene sequence: CDR1 MGHRA, CDR2 YSYEKL. This CDR3 contains 15 residues.

This CDR3 is CASSAGTGWNTEAFF. CDR3 nucleotide sequence: TGCGCCAGCAGCGCCGGGACAGGGTGGAACACTGAAGCTTTCTTT. This chain joins TRBV5-1 and TRBJ1-1, with 9 bases aligning to TRBD1. In germline, CDR1 is SGHRS, CDR2 YFSETQ. Losses at the gene ends were 4 bases for V and 1 base for J; bases not matched to a gene: 5. This CDR3 is built from 15 residues.

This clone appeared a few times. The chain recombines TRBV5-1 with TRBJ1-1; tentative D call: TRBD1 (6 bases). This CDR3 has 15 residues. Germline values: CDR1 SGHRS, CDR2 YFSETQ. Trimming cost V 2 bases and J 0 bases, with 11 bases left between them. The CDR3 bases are TGCGCCAGCAGCTTCCAAGGACAGATGAACACTGAAGCTTTCTTT. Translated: CASSFQGQMNTEAFF.

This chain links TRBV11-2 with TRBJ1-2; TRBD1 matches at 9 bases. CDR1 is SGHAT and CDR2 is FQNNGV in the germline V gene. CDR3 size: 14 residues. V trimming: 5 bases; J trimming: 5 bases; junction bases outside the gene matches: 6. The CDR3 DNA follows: TGTGCCAGCAGCCACACAGGGGGCGGGTATGGCTACACCTTC. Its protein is CASSHTGGGYGYTF.

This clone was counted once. As DNA, the CDR3 is TGTGCCACCAGCGGGAGTTGGTACGAGCAGTACTTC. Protein sequence: CATSGSWYEQYF. The rearrangement links TRBV6-5 to TRBJ2-7; 8 nucleotides agree with TRBD2. Germline loops: CDR1 MNHEY, CDR2 SVGAGI. J lost 4 bases, V lost 10 bases, and 6 bases had no gene match. The CDR3 consists of 12 residues.

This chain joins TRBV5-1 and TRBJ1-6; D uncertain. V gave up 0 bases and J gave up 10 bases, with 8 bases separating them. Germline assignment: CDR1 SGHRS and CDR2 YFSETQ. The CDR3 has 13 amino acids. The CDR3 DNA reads TGCGCCAGCAGCTTGGAAGGGCGCTCACCCCTCCACTTT. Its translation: CASSLEGRSPLHF.